Detailed here is one T cell receptor beta chain. Its antigen is still unknown. Base qualities are not recorded, but no much larger clone differs from it by a single base. This entry belongs to a study of blood T cell repertoires in COVID-19 (TCRdb year 2020). At the level of the whole study: Samples covering the acute and convalescent phases of COVID-19 were provided by collaborators in the United States, Italy and Spain. The prospective study material was composed of cDNA or gDNA derived from T cells, B-cell-depleted T cells, or PBMCs. Subjects who had been exposed to COVID-19, were actively infected with it, or had recovered from it provided the deeply sampled blood TCRbeta repertoires that made up the dataset. A freely available public database, intended as a resource for researchers studying the immune response to SARS-CoV-2, is where the repertoires were released. Samples were obtained from the ongoing ImmuneRACE study (first 160 participants) and from some 1,300 subjects provided by 6 global collaborators. The sample metadata nearly always contained a de-identified subject ID, COVID-19 status, age in years and sex. Where available, HLA class I and class II types were taken from metadata supplied by the sample provider and were not determined by assay-based typing.

Broad study findings and their caveats: The quantity of clinical and demographic metadata differed by source and by participant and was supplied without curation.

TCRbeta CDR3 regions were amplified from genomic DNA using the immunoSEQ Assay, a bias-controlled multiplex PCR. The paper's processing steps were these. Within the assay, amplification of reference gene primers was used to estimate how many nucleated cells each sample contained. Sequence reads were collapsed and filtered to measure the absolute abundance of every unique TCRbeta CDR3 rearrangement. For each sample, productive Simpson clonality was calculated by taking the square root of Simpson's diversity index across productive rearrangements. In its TCRdb copy, this immuneACCESS table keeps in-frame sequences only and misses some clones. Where compared with another copy, unresolved V genes explain less than half of these, and the others have no known cause. V and J calls plus clone size are reproduced from that table; the DNA served to infer D and trimming. This sample holds tens of thousands of clones; roughly nine tenths were observed only once. The leading ten clones occupy roughly 15% of the sample.

Collaborating institutions collected whole blood in K2EDTA tubes following their own protocols. For TCRbeta analysis, collaborator samples were shipped as frozen whole blood, as isolated PBMCs, or as DNA extracted from either sample type. Counted from cysteine to phenylalanine, this CDR3 has 14 amino acids. This entry keeps only the CDR3 DNA: 42 bases, framed from base 1. Cut back by 6 bases and 2 bases, the V and J ends lie 12 bases apart. From a lookup of the germline V gene (reference sequence), CDR1 and CDR2 are MNHEY and SMNVEV. The sequenced sample consisted of peripheral blood. The origin of this receptor is a human donor with active COVID-19. The donor label of this sample is uncertain. The sequence joins TRBV27 to TRBJ2-3, with the D segment identity uncertain. The nucleotides are TGTGCCAGCAGAGATTTAGTCGTCACAGATACGCAGTATTTT. Translated, it gives CASRDLVVTDTQYF.